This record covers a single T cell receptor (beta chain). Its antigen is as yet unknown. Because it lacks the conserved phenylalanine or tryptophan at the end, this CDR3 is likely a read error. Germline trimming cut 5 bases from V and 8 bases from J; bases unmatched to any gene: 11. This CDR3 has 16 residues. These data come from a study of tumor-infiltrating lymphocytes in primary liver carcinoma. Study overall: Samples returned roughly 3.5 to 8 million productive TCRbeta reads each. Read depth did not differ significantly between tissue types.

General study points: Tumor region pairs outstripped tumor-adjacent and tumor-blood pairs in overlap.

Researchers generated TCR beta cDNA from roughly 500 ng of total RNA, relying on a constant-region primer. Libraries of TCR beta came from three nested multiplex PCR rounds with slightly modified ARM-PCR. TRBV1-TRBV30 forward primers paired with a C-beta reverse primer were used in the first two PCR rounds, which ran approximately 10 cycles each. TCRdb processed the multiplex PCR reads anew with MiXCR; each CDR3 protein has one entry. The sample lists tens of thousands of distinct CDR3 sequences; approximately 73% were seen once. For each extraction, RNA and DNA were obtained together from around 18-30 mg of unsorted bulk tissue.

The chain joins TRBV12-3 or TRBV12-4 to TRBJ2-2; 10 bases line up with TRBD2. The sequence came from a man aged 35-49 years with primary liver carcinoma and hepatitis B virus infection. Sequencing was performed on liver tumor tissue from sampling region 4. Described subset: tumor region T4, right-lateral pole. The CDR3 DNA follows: TGTGCCAGCAGTCCTACGGCTAGCGGGAGATGGGGGGAGCTGTTTTCA. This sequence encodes CASSPTASGRWGELFS.